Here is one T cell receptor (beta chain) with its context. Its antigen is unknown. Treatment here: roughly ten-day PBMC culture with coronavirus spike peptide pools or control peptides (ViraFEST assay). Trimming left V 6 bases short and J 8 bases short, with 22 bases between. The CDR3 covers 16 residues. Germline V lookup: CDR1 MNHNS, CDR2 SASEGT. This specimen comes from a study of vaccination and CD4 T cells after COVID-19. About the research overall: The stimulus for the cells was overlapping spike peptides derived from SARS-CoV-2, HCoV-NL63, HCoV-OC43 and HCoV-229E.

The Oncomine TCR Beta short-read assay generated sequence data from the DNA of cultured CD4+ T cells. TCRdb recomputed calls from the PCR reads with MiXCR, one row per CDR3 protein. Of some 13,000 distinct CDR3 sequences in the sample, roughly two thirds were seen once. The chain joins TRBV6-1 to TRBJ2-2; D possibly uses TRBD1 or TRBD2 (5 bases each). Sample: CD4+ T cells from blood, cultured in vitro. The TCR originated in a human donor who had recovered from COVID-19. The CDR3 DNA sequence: TGTGCCAGCAGAGACTGGGCCTTTAAAGGGGAGGGGGAGCTGTTTTTT. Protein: CASRDWAFKGEGELFF.